A selection of T cell receptor beta chains follows, all from one sample in a study of blood T cell repertoires in COVID-19. Measured with immunoSEQ multiplex PCR; TCRdb has only the in-frame clones, and not every one. The table shows roughly 330,000 clones, with 80% to 90% occurring only once. Specimen: PBMCs or T cells enriched from blood (not recorded which). Every receptor here comes from a woman aged 25-40 years who had recovered from COVID-19. Each CDR3 is given with its conserved first and last residue. A D gene is named only where the DNA matches it firmly. Not every row has a clone size; where given, it reads once, few, many or a size class.

TRBJ2-7 once TRBV29-1 NA CSVRTGPYEQYF TGCAGCGTTCGTACGGGTCCCTACGAGCAGTACTTC
TRBJ2-1 once TRBV4-1 TRBD2 CASSFDPRGGYNEQFF TGCGCCAGCAGTTTCGACCCGCGGGGGGGATACAATGAGCAGTTCTTC
TRBJ2-7 NA TRBV5-6 NA CASSFTAGYEQYF TGTGCCAGCAGCTTTACCGCGGGTTACGAGCAGTACTTC
TRBJ2-1 NA TRBV12-5 TRBD2 CASGLAWTSGGEDNEQFF TGTGCTAGTGGTTTGGCGTGGACTAGCGGGGGGGAGGACAATGAGCAGTTCTTC
TRBJ2-3 once TRBV12-3/TRBV12-4 NA CASSPGVPGLYF TGTGCCAGCAGCCCGGGGGTCCCCGGGCTGTATTTT
TRBJ1-3 once TRBV5-6 NA CASSLFVTGNTIYF TGTGCCAGCAGCTTATTTGTAACTGGAAACACCATATATTTT
TRBJ1-1 NA TRBV19 NA CASSKAKNTEAFF TGTGCCAGTAGCAAAGCAAAGAACACTGAAGCTTTCTTT
TRBJ2-4 NA TRBV28 TRBD2 CASSLWAPGGTKNIQYF TGTGCCAGCAGTTTATGGGCGCCGGGGGGGACCAAAAACATTCAGTACTTC
TRBJ1-2 NA TRBV27 TRBD1 CASSSETGGGGYTF TGTGCCAGCAGTTCTGAGACAGGGGGTGGCGGCTACACCTTC
TRBJ2-7 NA TRBV7-8 TRBD2 CASSFLVAGAGSYEQYF TGTGCCAGCAGCTTTTTGGTAGCGGGGGCCGGGTCCTACGAGCAGTACTTC
TRBJ1-5 NA TRBV6-5 NA CASSRDFPLRSQHF TGTGCCAGCAGTAGGGACTTCCCCCTAAGATCCCAGCATTTT
TRBJ2-1 few TRBV7-9 NA CASSKGLNEQFF TGTGCCAGCAGTAAGGGGTTGAATGAGCAGTTCTTC
TRBJ1-5 NA TRBV19 TRBD1 CASKMRGRPNQPQHF TGTGCCAGTAAGATGAGGGGGCGACCCAATCAGCCCCAGCATTTT
TRBJ1-4 NA TRBV4-2 NA CASSQGLSAGEHEKLFF TGTGCCAGCAGCCAAGGTTTATCGGCAGGGGAACATGAAAAACTGTTTTTT
TRBJ1-1 NA TRBV6-2/TRBV6-3 NA CASSYEAGTEAFF TGTGCCAGCAGTTATGAGGCGGGGACTGAAGCTTTCTTT
TRBJ1-2 NA TRBV19 NA CASSITAGNGYTF TGTGCCAGTAGTATAACGGCAGGCAATGGCTACACCTTC
TRBJ1-2 few TRBV11-2 NA CASSLDPGVNYGYTF TGTGCCAGCAGCTTAGATCCAGGGGTGAACTATGGCTACACCTTC
TRBJ2-3 once TRBV7-2 TRBD1 CASSLRQGATDTQYF TGTGCCAGCAGCTTAAGACAGGGAGCCACAGATACGCAGTATTTT
TRBJ2-7 NA TRBV27 NA CASSFRSSYEQYF TGTGCCAGCAGTTTCCGCAGCTCCTACGAGCAGTACTTC
TRBJ1-1 NA TRBV28 NA CARGPRGWGRTEAFF TGTGCCAGGGGCCCTAGGGGATGGGGGCGGACTGAAGCTTTCTTT
TRBJ1-6 NA TRBV5-1 TRBD1 CASSSGTANNSPLHF TGCGCCAGCAGCTCTGGGACAGCAAATAATTCACCCCTCCACTTT
TRBJ2-3 NA TRBV6-2/TRBV6-3 TRBD2 CASSYGTSGIFTDTQYF TGTGCCAGCAGTTACGGGACTAGCGGGATATTCACAGATACGCAGTATTTT
TRBJ1-6 NA TRBV9 TRBD1 CASSGGRGPSPLHF TGTGCCAGCAGCGGGGGCAGGGGGCCCTCACCCCTCCACTTT
TRBJ1-2 NA TRBV28 NA CASLREDYGYTF TGTGCCAGCTTAAGGGAGGACTATGGCTACACCTTC
TRBJ2-7 few TRBV6-2/TRBV6-3 NA CASSYGDSVYEQYF TGTGCCAGCAGTTACGGGGACTCCGTTTACGAGCAGTACTTC
TRBJ2-2 NA TRBV2 TRBD1 CASSERDRRPGELFF TGTGCCAGCAGTGAGAGGGACAGGAGGCCCGGGGAGCTGTTTTTT
TRBJ2-3 once TRBV28 TRBD2 CASRGRDSGGARTDTQYF TGTGCCAGCAGGGGTAGGGATAGCGGGGGGGCGAGAACAGATACGCAGTATTTT
TRBJ1-1 once TRBV4-1 TRBD1 CASSQDQTGFAEAFF TGCGCCAGCAGCCAAGACCAGACAGGGTTTGCTGAAGCTTTCTTT
TRBJ1-1 few TRBV3-1/TRBV3-2 TRBD1 CASSFPGTGWFLRPKTEAFF TGTGCCAGCAGCTTCCCCGGGACAGGGTGGTTCTTACGACCGAAAACTGAAGCTTTCTTT
TRBJ2-7 NA TRBV5-1 TRBD2 CASSSSGGYEQYF TGCGCCAGCAGCTCCTCGGGGGGCTACGAGCAGTACTTC
TRBJ2-3 NA TRBV4-1 NA CASSHLTRGWPDTQYF TGCGCCAGCAGCCACCTCACTAGAGGTTGGCCAGATACGCAGTATTTT
TRBJ2-7 once TRBV7-2 TRBD2 CASSSRAGSQPEQYF TGTGCCAGCAGCTCCAGAGCGGGGTCGCAGCCCGAGCAGTACTTC
TRBJ2-1 once TRBV7-7 TRBD2 CASSSGLAGVHEQFF TGTGCTAGCAGTTCCGGACTAGCGGGGGTCCATGAGCAGTTCTTC
TRBJ2-5 NA TRBV28 NA CASSYTQRAKETQYF TGTGCCAGCAGTTACACCCAGCGGGCTAAAGAGACCCAGTACTTC
TRBJ2-1 few TRBV7-8 TRBD1 CASSLAGTGFADEQFF TGTGCCAGCAGCTTAGCAGGGACAGGGTTCGCCGATGAGCAGTTCTTC
TRBJ1-1 NA TRBV7-2 NA CASSIEGLNTEAFF TGTGCCAGCAGTATAGAGGGATTGAACACTGAAGCTTTCTTT
TRBJ2-5 few TRBV27 NA CASAPGRAETQYF TGTGCCAGCGCCCCCGGGCGGGCAGAGACCCAGTACTTC
TRBJ1-4 NA TRBV6-2/TRBV6-3 NA CASSPQPGEKLFF TGTGCCAGCAGTCCCCAACCCGGGGAAAAACTGTTTTTT
TRBJ2-1 NA TRBV10-3 TRBD2 CAITETSGGLNEQFF TGTGCCATCACCGAAACTAGCGGGGGCCTCAATGAGCAGTTCTTC
TRBJ2-1 NA TRBV3-1/TRBV3-2 TRBD2 CASSQAGGYYNEQFF TGTGCCAGCAGCCAAGCCGGGGGGTACTACAATGAGCAGTTCTTC
TRBJ2-5 NA TRBV7-9 NA CASSLLGVGETQYF TGTGCCAGCAGCTTACTGGGAGTAGGGGAGACCCAGTACTTC
TRBJ2-3 NA TRBV5-6 TRBD2 CASSSSGPYTDTQYF TGTGCCAGCAGCTCTAGCGGGCCCTACACAGATACGCAGTATTTT
TRBJ2-5 NA TRBV11-3 NA CASSLGGLGGSRKETQYF TGTGCCAGCAGCTTAGGGGGGCTTGGTGGGTCTAGAAAAGAGACCCAGTACTTC
TRBJ1-5 NA TRBV27 NA CASSPRRLSYQPQHF TGTGCCAGCAGTCCCCGTCGTCTTAGTTATCAGCCCCAGCATTTT
TRBJ1-1 NA TRBV5-4 NA CASSLSRGTEAFF TGTGCCAGCAGCTTGTCCCGGGGCACTGAAGCTTTCTTT
TRBJ1-1 NA TRBV27 NA CASSPGTFTEAFF TGTGCCAGCAGTCCCGGGACATTCACTGAAGCTTTCTTT
TRBJ2-4 NA TRBV5-1 TRBD1 CASSLVTGQATSKNIQYF TGCGCCAGCAGCTTGGTTACGGGACAGGCGACGTCCAAAAACATTCAGTACTTC
TRBJ1-1 NA TRBV5-4 NA CASSLTGQTEAFF TGTGCCAGCAGCTTGACAGGGCAAACTGAAGCTTTCTTT
TRBJ2-7 NA TRBV5-1 TRBD1 CASSLGGTGGEQYF TGCGCCAGCAGCTTGGGAGGGACAGGGGGCGAGCAGTACTTC
TRBJ1-6 NA TRBV28 NA CASSLPPAGSNNSPLHF TGTGCCAGCAGTCTACCTCCTGCGGGATCGAATAATTCACCCCTCCACTTT
TRBJ2-5 few TRBV5-5 TRBD2 CASGMRTRQETQYF TGTGCCAGCGGAATGAGGACTAGACAAGAGACCCAGTACTTC
TRBJ2-7 NA TRBV2 TRBD1 CASRDRGYEQYF TGTGCCAGCAGGGACAGGGGCTACGAGCAGTACTTC
TRBJ2-1 NA TRBV29-1 TRBD2 CSGSRTSGDGEQFF TGCAGCGGCTCGCGGACTAGCGGGGATGGTGAGCAGTTCTTC
TRBJ1-1 NA TRBV6-5 NA CASSYSPGNTEAFF TGTGCCAGCAGTTACTCGCCGGGGAACACTGAAGCTTTCTTT